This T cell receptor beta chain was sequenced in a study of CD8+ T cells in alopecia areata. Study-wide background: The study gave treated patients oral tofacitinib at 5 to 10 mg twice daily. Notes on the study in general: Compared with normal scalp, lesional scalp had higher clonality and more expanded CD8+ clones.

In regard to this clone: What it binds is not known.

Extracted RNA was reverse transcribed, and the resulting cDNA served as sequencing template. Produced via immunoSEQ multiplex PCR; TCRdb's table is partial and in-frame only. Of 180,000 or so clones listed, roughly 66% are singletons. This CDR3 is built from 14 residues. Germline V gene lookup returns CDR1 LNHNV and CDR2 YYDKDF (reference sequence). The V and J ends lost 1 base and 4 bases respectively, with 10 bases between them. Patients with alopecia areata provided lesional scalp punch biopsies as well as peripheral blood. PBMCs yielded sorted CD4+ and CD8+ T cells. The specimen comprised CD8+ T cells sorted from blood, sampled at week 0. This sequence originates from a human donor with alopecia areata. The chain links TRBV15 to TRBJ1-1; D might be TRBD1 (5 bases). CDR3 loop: CATSRAQEFTEAFF. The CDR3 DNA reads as TGTGCCACCAGCAGAGCACAGGAATTCACTGAAGCTTTCTTT.